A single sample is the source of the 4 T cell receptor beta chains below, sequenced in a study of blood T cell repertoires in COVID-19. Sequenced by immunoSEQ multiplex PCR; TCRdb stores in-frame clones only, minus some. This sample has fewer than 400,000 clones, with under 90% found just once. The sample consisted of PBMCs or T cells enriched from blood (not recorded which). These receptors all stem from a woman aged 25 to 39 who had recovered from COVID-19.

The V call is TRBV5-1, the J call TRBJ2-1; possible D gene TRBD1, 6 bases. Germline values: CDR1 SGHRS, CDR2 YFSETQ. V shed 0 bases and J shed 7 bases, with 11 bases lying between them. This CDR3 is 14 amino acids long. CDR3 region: CASSLALGGNEQFF. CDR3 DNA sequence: TGCGCCAGCAGCTTGGCCCTAGGGGGTAATGAGCAGTTCTTC.

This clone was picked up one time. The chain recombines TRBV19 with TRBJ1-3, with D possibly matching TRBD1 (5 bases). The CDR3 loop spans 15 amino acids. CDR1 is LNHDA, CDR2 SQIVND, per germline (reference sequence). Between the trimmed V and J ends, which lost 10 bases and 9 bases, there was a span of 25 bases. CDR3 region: CATAPGVSPWVTIYF. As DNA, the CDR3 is TGTGCCACCGCACCGGGGGTGTCTCCTTGGGTCACCATATATTTT.

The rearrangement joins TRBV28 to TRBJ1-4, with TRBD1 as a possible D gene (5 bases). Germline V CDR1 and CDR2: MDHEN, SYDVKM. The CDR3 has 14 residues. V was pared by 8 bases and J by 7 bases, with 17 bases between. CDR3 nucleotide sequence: TGTGCCAGCTTGCGGGGAGGGGAGGGTGAAAAACTGTTTTTT. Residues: CASLRGGEGEKLFF.

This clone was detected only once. The CDR3 loop reads CASSGDRAEAFF. DNA for the CDR3: TGTGCCAGCAGCGGGGACAGAGCTGAAGCTTTCTTT. J is TRBJ1-1 and V is TRBV9; 7 positions match TRBD1. There are 12 residues in the CDR3. Per the germline V gene, CDR1 is SGDLS and CDR2 is YYNGEE. V shed 3 bases, J shed 6 bases, and the junction held 2 bases outside the gene matches.